This paragraph covers one T cell receptor (beta chain) sequence. Its cognate antigen is unknown. TCRdb keeps only in-frame clones here, not all; method: immunoSEQ multiplex PCR. Of fewer than 130,000 clones listed, 90% to 95% were seen once; the top ten hold 2% to 2.5%. Germline CDR1 is MGHRA and CDR2 is YSYEKL. This CDR3 region has 16 residues. The V gene lost 1 base and the J gene lost 3 bases, with 13 bases spanning the gap. This entry comes from a study of T cell responses to AZD1222 COVID-19 vaccine. Study overall: It was second doses at about 4 or about 12 weeks that were pooled. General study points: Spike-wide vaccine-associated CD4 TCRs dominated at 160-218 and 743-854. Possibly, clonal diversity was underestimated; donors were largely white British and included more females.

The source was peripheral blood, collected on day 0 of AZD1222 vaccination. The chain links TRBV4-1 to TRBJ1-3; D is unclear. The sequence was collected from an adult in good health. The CDR3 is CASSQGRKTVGNTIYF. The CDR3 region has the DNA TGCGCCAGCAGCCAAGGGAGGAAAACGGTTGGAAACACCATATATTTT.